This record covers a single T cell receptor beta chain. The target antigen is unknown. The sample comes from a study of radiation and T cells in renal cell carcinoma. The overall study: Nephrectomy followed 15 Gy stereotactic body radiation by 4 weeks. Overall study findings and caveats: In blood, top tumor clones expanded by 2 weeks, shrinking by 4.

The CDR3 extends over 15 amino acids. J lost 7 bases, V lost 1 base, and 10 bases had no gene match. Germline lookup yields CDR1 SGHNT and CDR2 YYREEE (reference sequence). Time point in this sample: baseline pretreatment blood. As for treatment: 15 Gy SBRT to primary tumor, nephrectomy 4 weeks later. The table came from immunoSEQ multiplex PCR; TCRdb's copy has only in-frame clones and leaves some out. This table holds 87,000 or so clones, 86% found once. Sequenced material: blood, taken from a patient whose treatment included radiotherapy and nephrectomy. This sequence originates from a man aged 45-65 years with renal cell carcinoma. The chain is built from TRBV5-4 and TRBJ1-1, with 7 bases identical to TRBD1. The CDR3 spells CASSLSGTELREAFF. CDR3 bases: TGTGCCAGCAGCTTGTCTGGGACAGAGTTGCGTGAAGCTTTCTTT.